A selection of T cell receptor beta chains follows, all from one sample in a study of vaccination and CD4 T cells after COVID-19. TCRdb reanalysed the PCR reads using MiXCR and keeps one entry per CDR3 protein. The table lists 10,000 to 15,000 distinct CDR3 sequences, roughly four fifths of them singletons, with more than 25% in the top ten. These TCRs' antigens remain unknown. Source material: CD4+ T cells from blood, cultured in vitro. These receptors originate from a human donor who had recovered from COVID-19. The CDR3 runs from the conserved cysteine through the conserved F or W. The D gene is left open where the match is weak. Some rows have no size entry. The others give once, few or many, or a class for an expanded clone.

J	size	D	V	DNA	CDR3
TRBJ1-4	-	-	TRBV7-9	TGTGCCAGCAGCTTAGCGGGGGGAGGTGAAAAACTGTTTTTT	CASSLAGGGEKLFF
TRBJ2-2	-	-	TRBV7-2	TGTGCCAGCAAAGACGGACCGAACACCGGGGAGCTGTTTTTT	CASKDGPNTGELFF
TRBJ2-3	-	TRBD2	TRBV6-1	TGTGCCAGCAGTCGAAGGCGGACTAGCGTATACTCATCTAGCACAGATACGCAGTATTTT	CASSRRRTSVYSSSTDTQYF
TRBJ1-3	-	-	TRBV28	TGTGCCAGCGGAGTCTGGGGGCTAGGTGGAAACACCATATATTTT	CASGVWGLGGNTIYF
TRBJ2-7	-	-	TRBV10-3	TGTGCCATCAGTGAGAGATCTAAGGGGGGCGAGCAGTACTTC	CAISERSKGGEQYF
TRBJ2-7	once	TRBD2	TRBV4-3	TGCGCCAGCAGCCAAGACGGGAGGTACGAGCAGTACTTC	CASSQDGRYEQYF
TRBJ2-7	-	-	TRBV7-2	TGTGCCAGCAGCCATATTCAGGGAGTCCACGAGCAGTACTTC	CASSHIQGVHEQYF
TRBJ1-3	-	TRBD1	TRBV7-9	TGTGCCAGCAGCCACAGGGGGGCTGGAAACACCATATATTTT	CASSHRGAGNTIYF
TRBJ1-3	-	-	TRBV2	TGTGCCAGCAGTGAGGGGGTGGCTGGAAACACCATATATTTT	CASSEGVAGNTIYF
TRBJ1-1	few	-	TRBV6-2/TRBV6-3	TGTGCCAGCAGTTACCCCAGCTATGACAGGGAAGCTTTCTTT	CASSYPSYDREAFF
TRBJ1-1	-	TRBD1	TRBV20-1	TGCAGTGCTAGCACAGGGGGCGCAGGTTACACTGAAGCTTTCTTT	CSASTGGAGYTEAFF
TRBJ2-2	-	TRBD2	TRBV6-2/TRBV6-3	TGTGCTGAGCGGGAGGTGGGCACCGGGGAGCTGTTTTTT	CAEREVGTGELFF
TRBJ2-1	-	TRBD2	TRBV7-2	TGTGCCAGCAGCTTAGCGGGGACTAGCGCCTACAATGAGCAGTTCTTC	CASSLAGTSAYNEQFF
TRBJ2-7	-	-	TRBV20-1	TGCAGTGCTTTCTCCAGCCATCTACCGAGATTCTACGAGCAGTACTTC	CSAFSSHLPRFYEQYF
TRBJ1-2	-	-	TRBV7-9	TGTGCCAGCAGCTTAGAAGTGACTCTTCGGCGGGGCTACACCTTC	CASSLEVTLRRGYTF
TRBJ2-3	-	TRBD2	TRBV24-1	TGTGCCACCGGTCTAGCGGGAACAGATACGCAGTATTTT	CATGLAGTDTQYF
TRBJ2-7	-	-	TRBV7-2	TGTGCCAGCAGCTATCCTGGTGGCAGCGTCCAATACGAGCAGTACTTC	CASSYPGGSVQYEQYF
TRBJ2-1	-	TRBD2	TRBV14	TGTGCCAGCAGCCAAGATCCCCCTTCTCTAGCGGGTCTCCCCGGCAATGAGCAGTTCTTC	CASSQDPPSLAGLPGNEQFF
TRBJ1-5	few	TRBD1	TRBV6-1	TGTGCCACCGGGGACAGGCTGCGCGGTCAGCCCCAGCATTTT	CATGDRLRGQPQHF
TRBJ1-5	-	-	TRBV7-2	TGTGCCAGCAGCTTAGCAGGGGCCGTGTATCAGCCCCAGCATTTT	CASSLAGAVYQPQHF
TRBJ2-7	few	TRBD2	TRBV20-1	TGCAGTGCTAGAGATTGGAGCGGGAGCCCCAACGAGCAGTACTTC	CSARDWSGSPNEQYF
TRBJ1-2	-	TRBD1	TRBV7-2	TGTGCCAGCAGCTCCGACGCAGGGGGTTATGGCTACACCTTC	CASSSDAGGYGYTF
TRBJ2-7	-	TRBD1	TRBV20-1	TGCAGTGCTAGAAGACAGGGGCGTATGTACGAGCAGTACTTC	CSARRQGRMYEQYF
TRBJ1-2	-	-	TRBV20-1	TGCAGTGCTAGAGATTGGAAGGGGGTTGGCGGCTACACCTTC	CSARDWKGVGGYTF
TRBJ2-1	-	TRBD2	TRBV20-1	TGCAGTGCCAGGGGACTAGCCCAAGATGAGCAGTTCTTC	CSARGLAQDEQFF
TRBJ1-5	-	TRBD1	TRBV6-2/TRBV6-3	TGTGCCAGCAGTGCCGGGACAGGGAGGAGGGATCAGCCCCAGCATTTT	CASSAGTGRRDQPQHF
TRBJ1-5	-	TRBD1	TRBV6-1	TGTGCCAGCAGTGGACCGACAGGGGTAGATGGACGCAATCAGCCCCAGCATTTT	CASSGPTGVDGRNQPQHF
TRBJ1-5	-	-	TRBV19	TGTGCCAGTAGTATTCTCCTGGGCATTAGCAATCAGCCCCAGCATTTT	CASSILLGISNQPQHF
TRBJ1-2	few	-	TRBV7-9	TGTGCCAGCAGCTTAGGGCAGGGGTTCCATGGCTACACCTTC	CASSLGQGFHGYTF
TRBJ2-1	-	-	TRBV6-5	TGTGCCAGCAGTTACAATAGGGGGTCCTACAATGAGCAGTTCTTC	CASSYNRGSYNEQFF
TRBJ2-7	-	-	TRBV30	TGTGCCTGGAGTGCCTCCTACGAGCAGTACTTC	CAWSASYEQYF
TRBJ1-2	-	TRBD1	TRBV6-2/TRBV6-3	TGTGCCAGCAGCCCCGTGGGGACAGTCAATGGCTACACCTTC	CASSPVGTVNGYTF
TRBJ1-5	-	-	TRBV24-1	TGTGCCACCAGTGAGGTGAATCAGCCCCAGCATTTT	CATSEVNQPQHF
TRBJ1-2	-	-	TRBV20-1	TGCAGTGCCCCAGGACGGTGGAGTGGCTACACCTTC	CSAPGRWSGYTF
TRBJ2-7	-	-	TRBV6-2/TRBV6-3	TGTGCCAGCAGGACCCTCTCCGGCTCCCCCCCCTACGAGCAGTACTTC	CASRTLSGSPPYEQYF
TRBJ2-7	-	-	TRBV21-1	TGTGCCAGCAGCAAAGAGGAACAGGGGTCGCCCCCGGGAATTTACGAGCAGTACTTC	CASSKEEQGSPPGIYEQYF
TRBJ2-7	-	-	TRBV19	TGTGCCAGTAGTATATCACCCCGTGGCAGGGATGGCGACGAGCAGTACTTC	CASSISPRGRDGDEQYF
TRBJ2-3	-	-	TRBV20-1	TGCAGTGCGCCAAGGGACCCCAACACAGATACGCAGTATTTT	CSAPRDPNTDTQYF
TRBJ2-3	-	TRBD1	TRBV24-1	TGTGCCACCAGTGATTGGGCAGGGGGCTTTAACACAGATACGCAGTATTTT	CATSDWAGGFNTDTQYF
TRBJ2-3	-	-	TRBV7-6	TGTGCCAGCAGCTTATTCCGTACAGATACGCAGTATTTT	CASSLFRTDTQYF
TRBJ2-2	-	-	TRBV20-1	TGCAGTGCTCAAGGCCCGGGGGTCAACACCGGGGAGCTGTTTTTT	CSAQGPGVNTGELFF
TRBJ2-1	-	TRBD2	TRBV7-2	TGTGCCAGCAGCGGGAGACTAGCGGGAGGGCGAAATGAGCAGTTCTTC	CASSGRLAGGRNEQFF
TRBJ2-4	-	-	TRBV6-1	TGTGCCACCCGGGACACTCAAAACATTCAGTACTTC	CATRDTQNIQYF
TRBJ2-1	-	-	TRBV7-2	TGTGCCAGCAGCTTAGGTATCCCGGGTATGAATGAGCAGTTCTTC	CASSLGIPGMNEQFF
TRBJ1-2	few	TRBD1	TRBV6-1	TGTGCCAGCAGTACGGTCCAGGGGGCTGGCTACACCTTC	CASSTVQGAGYTF
TRBJ2-1	-	-	TRBV20-1	TGCAGTGCTAGCCCTAGGCCCGATGAGCAGTTCTTC	CSASPRPDEQFF
TRBJ1-5	-	-	TRBV19	TGTGCCAGTAGTCTCCTCCCCACCTCCGGCCAGCCCCAGCATTTT	CASSLLPTSGQPQHF
TRBJ1-6	few	-	TRBV30	TGTGCCTGGCGGTCTGAGGGGGTAGTTTCACCCCTCCACTTT	CAWRSEGVVSPLHF
TRBJ1-1	few	-	TRBV7-9	TGTGCCAGCAGCTCGACCCCTACCATCGAAGCTTTCTTT	CASSSTPTIEAFF
TRBJ2-7	-	-	TRBV28	TGTGCCAGCAGTTTTCTGTACGAGCAGTACTTC	CASSFLYEQYF
TRBJ1-2	-	-	TRBV10-2	TGCGCCAGCATGGGGCAGACTAACTATGGCTACACCTTC	CASMGQTNYGYTF
TRBJ2-7	few	-	TRBV15	TGTGCCACCAGCAGAGATTGGGGCTCCTACGAGCAGTACTTC	CATSRDWGSYEQYF
TRBJ2-3	-	-	TRBV6-1	TGTGCCAGCACCAAGAGAGTTCGTTCAGATACGCAGTATTTT	CASTKRVRSDTQYF
TRBJ1-1	-	-	TRBV7-2	TGTGCCAGCAGCTTAGAATGGGTGGCGGGCGCTTTCTTT	CASSLEWVAGAFF
TRBJ2-3	-	-	TRBV11-3	TGTGCCAGCAGCCAAACGCCGACTACAGATACGCAGTATTTT	CASSQTPTTDTQYF
TRBJ2-4	-	-	TRBV20-1	TGCAGTGCTAGAGGTAGCGGAAACATTCAGTACTTC	CSARGSGNIQYF